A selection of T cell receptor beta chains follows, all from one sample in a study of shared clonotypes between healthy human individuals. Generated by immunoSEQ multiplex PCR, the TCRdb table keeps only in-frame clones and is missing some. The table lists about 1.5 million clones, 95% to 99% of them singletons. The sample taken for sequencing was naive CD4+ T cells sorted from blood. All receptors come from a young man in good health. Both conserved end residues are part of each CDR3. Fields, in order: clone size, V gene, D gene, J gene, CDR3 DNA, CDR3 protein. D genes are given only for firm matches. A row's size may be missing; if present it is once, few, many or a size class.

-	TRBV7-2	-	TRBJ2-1	TGTGCCAGCACCTCTCGGAGGGGGGAGAAGGACAATGAGCAGTTCTTC	CASTSRRGEKDNEQFF
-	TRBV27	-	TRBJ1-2	TGTGCCAGCAGTTTGCTGGCCAGCCGGTTCGGGGGCTACACCTTC	CASSLLASRFGGYTF
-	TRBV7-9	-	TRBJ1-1	TGTGCCAGCAGCCTCGGGGCAGGAGGATTCGGGAACACTGAAGCTTTCTTT	CASSLGAGGFGNTEAFF
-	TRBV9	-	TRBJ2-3	TGTGCCAGCAGCCCTCCTACGGCAGATACGCAGTATTTT	CASSPPTADTQYF
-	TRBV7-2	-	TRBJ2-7	TGTGCCAGCAGCCCTAGGAGGGAGGCCTACGAGCAGTACTTC	CASSPRREAYEQYF
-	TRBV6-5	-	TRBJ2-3	TGTGCCAGCAGTACCCCGGGACTGACAGATACGCAGTATTTT	CASSTPGLTDTQYF
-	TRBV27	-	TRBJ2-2	TGTGCCAGCAGAATGGCCCCCGCTTCCGGGGAGCTGTTTTTT	CASRMAPASGELFF
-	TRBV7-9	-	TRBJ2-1	TGTGCCAGCAGCTCCATGGCGAATGAGCAGTTCTTC	CASSSMANEQFF
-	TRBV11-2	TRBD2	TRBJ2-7	TGTGCCAGTCGTCGCACCGGGACTAAATTCACCTACGAGCAGTACTTC	CASRRTGTKFTYEQYF
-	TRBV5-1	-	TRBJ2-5	TGCGCCAGCAGTTTTGGAGAGACCCAGTACTTC	CASSFGETQYF
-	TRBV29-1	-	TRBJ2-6	TGCAGCGTTCAGGGTTCTGGGGCCAACGTCCTGACTTTC	CSVQGSGANVLTF
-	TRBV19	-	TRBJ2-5	TGTGCCAGTAGTATTGGCCGGGCCCTGGCGGTGGAGACCCAGTACTTC	CASSIGRALAVETQYF
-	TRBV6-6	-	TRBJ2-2	TGTGCCAGCATGGAACAGTATACATTCAGGACCGGGGAGCTGTTTTTT	CASMEQYTFRTGELFF
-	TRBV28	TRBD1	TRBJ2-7	TGTGCCAGCAGTTCGGGACAGAACTACGAGCAGTACTTC	CASSSGQNYEQYF
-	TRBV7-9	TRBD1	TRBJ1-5	TGTGCCAGCAGCTTAACCGGGACAGGGGACCCCGGTGAACCCCAGCATTTT	CASSLTGTGDPGEPQHF
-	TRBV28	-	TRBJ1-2	TGTGCCAGCATTAGTCCCTCGGGACTAATCTATGGCTACACCTTC	CASISPSGLIYGYTF
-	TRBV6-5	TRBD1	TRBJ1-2	TGTGCCAGCAGTCGCGGGACAGTTCCTTCCTATGGCTACACCTTC	CASSRGTVPSYGYTF
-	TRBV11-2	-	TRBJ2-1	TGTGCCAGCAGCTTATCTAGCAGGGCGGTGGGGGGCTCCTACAATGAGCAGTTCTTC	CASSLSSRAVGGSYNEQFF
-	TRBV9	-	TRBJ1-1	TGTGCCAGCAGCACCCAAGAGGGGCTTAATGAAGCTTTCTTT	CASSTQEGLNEAFF
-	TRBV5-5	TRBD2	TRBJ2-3	TGTGCCAGCAGCTTGGGGGAGGGGAGCACAGATACGCAGTATTTT	CASSLGEGSTDTQYF
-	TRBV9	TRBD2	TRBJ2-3	TGTGCCAGCAGTTCCTCATTGACTAGCGGGAGATGGGAAGATACGCAGTATTTT	CASSSSLTSGRWEDTQYF
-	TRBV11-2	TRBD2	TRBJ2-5	TGTGCCAGCAGCAACGGGACTAGCGGGAGAAGTTGGTTAGAGACCCAGTACTTC	CASSNGTSGRSWLETQYF
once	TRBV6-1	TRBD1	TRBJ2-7	TGTGCCAGCAATTGGGGGACAGCTCGTACCTACGAGCAGTACTTC	CASNWGTARTYEQYF
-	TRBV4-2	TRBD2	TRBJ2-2	TGTGCCAGCAGCCAAGCGACTAGCGGGGTCACCGGGGAGCTGTTTTTT	CASSQATSGVTGELFF
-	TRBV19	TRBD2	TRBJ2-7	TGTGCCAGTAGTCAACTAGCGGGAGGGTTATCCTACGAGCAGTACTTC	CASSQLAGGLSYEQYF
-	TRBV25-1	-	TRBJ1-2	TGTGCCAGCAGTAGAACAGAGACCTATGGCTACACCTTC	CASSRTETYGYTF
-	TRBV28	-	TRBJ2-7	TGTGCCAGCTCATGGGCCTACGAGCAGTACTTC	CASSWAYEQYF
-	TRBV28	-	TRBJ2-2	TGTGCCGGAAGGACCAGGGGATCGGCCGGGGAGCTGTTTTTT	CAGRTRGSAGELFF
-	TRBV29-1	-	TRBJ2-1	TGCAGCGTTCCTCCGGGACACCCCGCGAATGAGCAGTTCTTC	CSVPPGHPANEQFF
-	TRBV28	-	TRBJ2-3	TGTGCCAGCAGTCCGTTCGGACGGGGAGGTACAGATACGCAGTATTTT	CASSPFGRGGTDTQYF
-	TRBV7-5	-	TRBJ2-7	TGTGTCAGAAGCTCGTACAGCAGACTAGCGGGAGGCTACGAGCAGTACTTC	CVRSSYSRLAGGYEQYF
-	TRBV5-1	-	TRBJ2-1	TGCGCCAGCAGCCGTAGCTCCTACAATGAGCAGTTCTTC	CASSRSSYNEQFF
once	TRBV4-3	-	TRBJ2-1	TGCGCCAGCAGCCAAGAGCCGTCGCCAGCAAGGGCAAGATACAATGAGCAGTTCTTC	CASSQEPSPARARYNEQFF
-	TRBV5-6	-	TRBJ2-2	TGTGCCAGCAGCTTCGGGCCCATCGGGGAGCTGTTTTTT	CASSFGPIGELFF
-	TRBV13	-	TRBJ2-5	TGTGCCAGCAGCTCAAGACAGGTCTTAATGGAGACCCAGTACTTC	CASSSRQVLMETQYF
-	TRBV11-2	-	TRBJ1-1	TGTGCCAGCAGCTTACAGGGCGCAACTTCGATGAACACTGAAGCTTTCTTT	CASSLQGATSMNTEAFF
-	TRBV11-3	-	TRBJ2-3	TGTGCCAGCAGCAAATCAAGCACAGATACGCAGTATTTT	CASSKSSTDTQYF
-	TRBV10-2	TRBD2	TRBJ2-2	TGCGCCAGCAGCCGGACTAGCGGGGGGGAGGCCGGGGAGCTGTTTTTT	CASSRTSGGEAGELFF
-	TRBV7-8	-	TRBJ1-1	TGTGCCAGCAGCCTAGACGGGTCCTCACACACTGAAGCTTTCTTT	CASSLDGSSHTEAFF